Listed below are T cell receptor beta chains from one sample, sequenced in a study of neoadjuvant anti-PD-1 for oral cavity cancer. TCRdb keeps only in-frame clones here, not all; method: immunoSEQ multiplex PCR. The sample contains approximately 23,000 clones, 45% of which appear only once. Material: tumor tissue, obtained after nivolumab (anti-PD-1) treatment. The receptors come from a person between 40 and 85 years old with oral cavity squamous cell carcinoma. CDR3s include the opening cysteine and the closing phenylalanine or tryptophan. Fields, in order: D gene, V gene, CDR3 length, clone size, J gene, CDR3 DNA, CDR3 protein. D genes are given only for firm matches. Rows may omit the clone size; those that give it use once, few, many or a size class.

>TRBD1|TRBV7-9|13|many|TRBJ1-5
TGTGCCAGCAGCCTCACAGGGGATCAGCCCCAGCATTTT
CASSLTGDQPQHF
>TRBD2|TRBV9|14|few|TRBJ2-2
TGTGCCAGCAGACTAGCGGCGAACACCGGGGAGCTGTTTTTT
CASRLAANTGELFF
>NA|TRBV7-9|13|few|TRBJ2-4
TGTGCCAGCAGCTTACGGGACACGGACATTCAGTACTTC
CASSLRDTDIQYF
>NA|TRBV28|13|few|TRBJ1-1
TGTGCCACCCGCGGTGGGATGAACACTGAAGCTTTCTTT
CATRGGMNTEAFF
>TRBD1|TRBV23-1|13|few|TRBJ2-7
TGCTCGGGGGACAGGTGGGGTTCCTACGAGCAGTACTTC
CSGDRWGSYEQYF
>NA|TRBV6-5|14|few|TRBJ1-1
TGTGCCAGCAGGTTTGGGAGGGGGAACACTGAAGCTTTCTTT
CASRFGRGNTEAFF
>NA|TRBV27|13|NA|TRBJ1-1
TGTGCCAGCAATTTTCGGGGGGGAACTGAAGCTTTCTTT
CASNFRGGTEAFF
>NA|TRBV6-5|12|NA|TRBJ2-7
TGTGCCAGCAGCTCAGGGGCCTACGAGCAGTACTTC
CASSSGAYEQYF
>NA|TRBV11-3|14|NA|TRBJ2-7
TGTGCCAGTTCAAGGTCAGGACAGAACTACGAGCAGTACTTC
CASSRSGQNYEQYF
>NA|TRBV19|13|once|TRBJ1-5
TGTGCCAGTAGTGGGACCGGCGGGCAGCCCCAGCATTTT
CASSGTGGQPQHF
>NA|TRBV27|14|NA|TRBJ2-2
TGTGCCAGCAGTTTCGAGGGGTATGGCGGGGAGCTGTTTTTT
CASSFEGYGGELFF
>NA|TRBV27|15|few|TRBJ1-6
TGTGCCAGCAGCGCCGGGACTCGGGGAGGTTCACCCCTCCACTTT
CASSAGTRGGSPLHF
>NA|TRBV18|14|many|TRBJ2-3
TGTGCCAGCTCACCACCGGCCGGGGCAGATACGCAGTATTTT
CASSPPAGADTQYF
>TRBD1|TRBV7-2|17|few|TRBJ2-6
TGTGCCAGCGGAACGGGACAGGGGGTCTCTGGGGCCAACGTCCTGACTTTC
CASGTGQGVSGANVLTF
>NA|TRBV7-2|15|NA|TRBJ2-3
TGTGCCAGCAGCTTTGACAGCTCGAGAACAGATACGCAGTATTTT
CASSFDSSRTDTQYF
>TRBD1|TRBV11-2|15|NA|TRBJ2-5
TGTGCCAGCAGCTTAGTCATCAGGGGGCAAGAGACCCAGTACTTC
CASSLVIRGQETQYF
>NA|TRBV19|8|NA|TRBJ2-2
TGTGCCGCCGGGGAGCTGTTTTTT
CAAGELFF
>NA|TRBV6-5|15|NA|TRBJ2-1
TGTGCCAGCAGCCATAACCGGGACTCCTTCAGGGAGCAGTTCTTC
CASSHNRDSFREQFF
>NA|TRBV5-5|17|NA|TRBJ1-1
TGTGCCAGCAGCTTCCGTTTTGGCAGGGGATCAAACACTGAAGCTTTCTTT
CASSFRFGRGSNTEAFF
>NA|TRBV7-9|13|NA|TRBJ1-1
TGTGCCAGCAGCTTAGGGGGCAGCCGTGAAGCTTTCTTT
CASSLGGSREAFF
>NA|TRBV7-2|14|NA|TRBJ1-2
TGTGCCAGCAGCTTAGTACGATCGGCCTATGGCTACACCTTC
CASSLVRSAYGYTF
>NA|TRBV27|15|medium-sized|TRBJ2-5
TGTGCCAGCAGTTCCTGGGGGCGCGGCCAAGAGACCCAGTACTTC
CASSSWGRGQETQYF
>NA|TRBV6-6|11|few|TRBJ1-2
TGTGCCAGCAGTGAACGACAGGGCTACACCTTC
CASSERQGYTF
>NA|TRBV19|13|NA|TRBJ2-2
TGTGCCAGTAGCGTACAAAACACCGGGGAGCTGTTTTTT
CASSVQNTGELFF
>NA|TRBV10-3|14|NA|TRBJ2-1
TGTGCCATCAGTGTGAGTAGCTCCTACAATGAGCAGTTCTTC
CAISVSSSYNEQFF
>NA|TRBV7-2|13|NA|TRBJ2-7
TGTGCCAGCAGCCCCCCTCCTTCCTACGAGCAGTACTTC
CASSPPPSYEQYF
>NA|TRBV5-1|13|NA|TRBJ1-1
TGCGCCAGCAGCTTGATGGGAGTAGGGGAAGCTTTCTTT
CASSLMGVGEAFF
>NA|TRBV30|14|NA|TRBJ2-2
TGTGCCTGGAGTGTCGGACCAAGAACCGGGGAGCTGTTTTTT
CAWSVGPRTGELFF
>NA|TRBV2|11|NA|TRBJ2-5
TGTGCCGGGGGGACAGCGGAGACCCAGTACTTC
CAGGTAETQYF
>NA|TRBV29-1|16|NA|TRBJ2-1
TGCCTCCTTCCCCCCAAGGGAGGAGGCTCCTACAATGAGCAGTTCTTC
CLLPPKGGGSYNEQFF
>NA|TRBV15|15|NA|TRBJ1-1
TGTGCCACCAGCAGAAACCCCGGGGTGGGCACTGAAGCTTTCTTT
CATSRNPGVGTEAFF
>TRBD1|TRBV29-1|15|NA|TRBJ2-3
TGCAGCGTTGGTTATGGGACAGGGGGCACAGATACGCAGTATTTT
CSVGYGTGGTDTQYF
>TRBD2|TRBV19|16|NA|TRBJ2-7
TGTGCCAGTAGTTTCTCCTCCCGGGGGGGCGGCTACGAGCAGTACTTC
CASSFSSRGGGYEQYF
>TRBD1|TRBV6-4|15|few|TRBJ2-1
TGTGCCAGCAGAACCGGGACAGGGAACACGGATGAGCAGTTCTTC
CASRTGTGNTDEQFF
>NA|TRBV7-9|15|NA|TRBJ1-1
TGTGCCAGCAGCGCCACAGGGAGGGTGAACGCTGAAGCTTTCTTT
CASSATGRVNAEAFF
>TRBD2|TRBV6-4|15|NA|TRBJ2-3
TGTGCCAGCAGTGACTCGACTAGCGGGGGTGATACGCAGTATTTT
CASSDSTSGGDTQYF
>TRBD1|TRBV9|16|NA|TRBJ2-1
TGTGCCAGCAGCGTAGCCGGGGACAGGGAGTACAATGAGCAGTTCTTC
CASSVAGDREYNEQFF
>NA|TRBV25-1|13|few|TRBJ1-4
TGTGCCAGCAACCGGGAGGTAAATGAAAAACTGTTTTTT
CASNREVNEKLFF
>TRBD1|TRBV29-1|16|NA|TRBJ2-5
TGCAGCGTTCACCCGCTGGACAGGGGGCTCGGAGAGACCCAGTACTTC
CSVHPLDRGLGETQYF
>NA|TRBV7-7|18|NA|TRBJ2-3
TGTGCCAGCAGCTTAGGGGCGGCGGGCAGGGGACCCACAGATACGCAGTATTTT
CASSLGAAGRGPTDTQYF
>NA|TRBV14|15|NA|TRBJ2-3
TGTGCCAGCAGCCAAGAGTGGGGGAAGAAGGATACGCAGTATTTT
CASSQEWGKKDTQYF
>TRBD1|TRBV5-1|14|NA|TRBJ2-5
TGCGCCAGCAGCGTGGACAGGGGGGGAGAGACCCAGTACTTC
CASSVDRGGETQYF
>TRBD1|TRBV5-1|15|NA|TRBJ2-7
TGCGCCAGCAGCTTTGACAGACAGGGTTCCTACGAGCAGTACTTC
CASSFDRQGSYEQYF
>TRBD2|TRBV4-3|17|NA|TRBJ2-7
TGCGCCAGCAGCCAAGATCTCGTGACTAGCGCCTCCTACGAGCAGTACTTC
CASSQDLVTSASYEQYF
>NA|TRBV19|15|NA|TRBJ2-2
TGTGCCAGTAGTATCTCCAGTTTGAACACCGGGGAGCTGTTTTTT
CASSISSLNTGELFF
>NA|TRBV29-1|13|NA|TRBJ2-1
TGCACCGCGGGGAGGGCAGGGGTGGGTGAGCAGTTCTTC
CTAGRAGVGEQFF
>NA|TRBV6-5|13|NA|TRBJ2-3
TGTGCCAGCCATGACCAAAACACAGATACGCAGTATTTT
CASHDQNTDTQYF
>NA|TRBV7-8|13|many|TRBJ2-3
TGTGCCAGCAGCTTACCCTGGGAAGATACGCAGTATTTT
CASSLPWEDTQYF
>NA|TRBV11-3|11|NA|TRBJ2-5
TGTGCCAGCAGCCCTCACTATGGCCAGTACTTC
CASSPHYGQYF
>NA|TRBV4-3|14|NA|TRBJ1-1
TGCGCCAGCAGCCAACAGGGAATGAACACTGAAGCTTTCTTT
CASSQQGMNTEAFF
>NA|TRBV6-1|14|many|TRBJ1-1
TGTGCCAGCAGCGGAACCCAGAGGGTCACTGAAGCTTTCTTT
CASSGTQRVTEAFF
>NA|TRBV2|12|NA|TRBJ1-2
TGTGCCAGCAGTGAAGACGCTTATGGCTACACCTTC
CASSEDAYGYTF
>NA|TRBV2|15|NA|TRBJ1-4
TGTGCCAGCCGGAAGGAGCCATCAACTAATGAAAAACTGTTTTTT
CASRKEPSTNEKLFF
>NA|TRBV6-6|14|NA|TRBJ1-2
TGTGCCAGCACCTGGGCGAGGGAAAACTATGGCTACACCTTC
CASTWARENYGYTF
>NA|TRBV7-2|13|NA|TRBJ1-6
TGTGCCAGCAGCGTGCCAGGTAGCTCACCCCTCCACTTT
CASSVPGSSPLHF
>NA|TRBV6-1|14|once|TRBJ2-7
TGTGCCAGCAGTGTCCGGGCCGGCCACTACGAGCAGTACTTC
CASSVRAGHYEQYF
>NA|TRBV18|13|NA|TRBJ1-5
TGTGCCAGCTCACCGGGAAGTAATCAGCCCCAGCATTTT
CASSPGSNQPQHF
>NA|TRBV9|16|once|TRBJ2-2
TGTGCCAGCAGCACAGGACCCCTGGGCCAAGCCGGGGAGCTGTTTTTT
CASSTGPLGQAGELFF
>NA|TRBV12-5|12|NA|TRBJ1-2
TGTGCTAGTGCTTCGGGGGGTAATGGCTACACCTTC
CASASGGNGYTF
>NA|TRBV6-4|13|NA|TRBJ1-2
TGTGCCAGCAGCCGTGAGTGGCAGGACGATCGTACCTTC
CASSREWQDDRTF